These 23 T cell receptor beta chains were all obtained from the same sample, sequenced in a study of blood T cells in healthy people across ages. The second PCR ran roughly 6 to 12 cycles with a sample-barcoded 5' primer and J-beta primers. TCRdb called the 5' RACE reads again in MiXCR, with one record for every CDR3 protein. The data show approximately 690,000 distinct CDR3 sequences, roughly two fifths seen once. The source material was blood. These TCRs come from a man at least 80 years old in good health.

V usage is TRBV6-2 or TRBV6-3 and J usage is TRBJ2-3; D gene ambiguous. The CDR3 spans 13 residues. The germline V gene has CDR1 MNHEY and CDR2 SVGEGT. Trimming pared 6 bases from V and 8 bases from J, leaving 15 bases between. The CDR3 DNA sequence: TGTGCCAGCAGCTGCACCAGTCGAGCTACGCAGTATTTT. Its translation is CASSCTSRATQYF.

This clonotype was picked up a small number of times. The chain uses TRBV6-2 or TRBV6-3 and TRBJ1-2; D is possibly TRBD1 (5 bases). The V end was cut by 2 bases, the J end by 3 bases, with 13 bases between. In germline, CDR1 is MNHEY, CDR2 SVGEGT. The CDR3 covers 15 residues. In DNA, the CDR3 is TGTGCCAGCAGTTACGCGGGCAGGGAAGACTATGGCTACACCTTC. Amino acid sequence: CASSYAGREDYGYTF.

This clonotype was seen only a few times. This sequence joins TRBV7-2 and TRBJ2-1, with TRBD2 matching 7 bases. V was pared by 1 base and J by 10 bases, with 7 bases of the junction left unmatched. Germline CDR1 SGHTA, CDR2 FQGNSA. The CDR3 is made up of 14 amino acids. CDR3 DNA: TGTGCCAGCAGCTTAGGAAGCGGGACGTCCGAGCAGTTCTTC. Translating gives CASSLGSGTSEQFF. The variable domain in full, with the rest retrieved from reference TRBV7-2 and TRBJ2-1, is GAGVSQSPSNKVTEKGKDVELRCDPISGHTALYWYRQSLGQGLEFLIYFQGNSAPDKSGLPSDRFSAERTGGSVSTLTIQRTQQEDSAVYLCASSLGSGTSEQFFGPGTRLTVL.

This clonotype was observed a handful of times. The chain uses TRBV20-1 and TRBJ2-3, with unresolved D. CDR3 length equals 15 residues. Trimming left V 5 bases short and J 4 bases short, with 19 bases between. Germline CDR1 and CDR2: DFQATT and SNEGSKA (reference sequence). As DNA, the CDR3 is TGCAGTGCTGGCGAGGCGGCAGTTGGAGCAGATACGCAGTATTTT. Amino acids: CSAGEAAVGADTQYF.

This chain links TRBV3-1 with TRBJ2-5; TRBD2 is a possible D gene (6 bases). V was pared by 4 bases and J by 3 bases, with 12 bases between. Germline V gene sequence: CDR1 LGHDT, CDR2 YNNKEL (reference sequence). The length of the CDR3 is 14 residues. The CDR3 is CASSPRRVEETQYF. In DNA, the CDR3 is TGTGCCAGCAGCCCCCGGAGGGTTGAAGAGACCCAGTACTTC.

Turning to this clonotype: It may be a read error: a sequence one base away is much more abundant. V usage is TRBV30 and J usage is TRBJ1-2; D is perhaps TRBD1 (5 bases). Germline V gene sequence: CDR1 GTSNPN, CDR2 SVGIG (reference sequence). CDR3 size: 14 residues. The germline V and J ends were trimmed by 8 bases and 8 bases, with 24 bases remaining between them. CDR3 DNA: TGTGCCCGGATCCCCTGGGGCCTCTTGGGGGGCTACACCTTC. Protein sequence: CARIPWGLLGGYTF.

The rearrangement uses TRBV6-1 and TRBJ2-3; 9 bases line up with TRBD1. V lost 8 bases and J lost 5; bases outside the gene matches: 5. Germline CDR1 is MNHNS and CDR2 is SASEGT. This CDR3 is 13 amino acids long. CDR3 sequence (DNA): TGTGCCAGCCGAAACAGGGGGCGAGATACGCAGTATTTT. This codes for CASRNRGRDTQYF.

The CDR3 sequence: CASSQRTPQYF. CDR3 bases: TGTGCCAGCAGCCAGAGGACACCCCAGTACTTC. The V and J genes are TRBV3-1 and TRBJ2-5; possible D gene TRBD1, 5 bases. Looked up from germline, CDR1 is LGHDT and CDR2 is YNNKEL (reference sequence). Deletions cut 3 bases from V and 9 bases from J, with 8 bases between. The CDR3 loop spans 11 amino acids.

The V gene is TRBV20-1, the J gene TRBJ2-5; 10 nucleotides match TRBD2. J gave up 5 bases and V 6 bases, and 9 bases lay outside the gene matches. This CDR3 comprises 14 residues. Germline-derived CDR1 and CDR2 are DFQATT and SNEGSKA (reference sequence). The CDR3 sequence is CSAASGGAGETQYF. The CDR3 nucleotides read TGCAGTGCAGCAAGCGGGGGGGCCGGGGAGACCCAGTACTTC.

The sample holds a few counts of this clonotype. With a much larger clone just one base away, this may be a read error. This sequence joins TRBV9 and TRBJ2-7, with D possibly being TRBD1 (5 bases). Germline V lookup: CDR1 SGDLS, CDR2 YYNGEE. The CDR3 covers 15 residues. Between the trimmed V and J ends, which lost 0 bases and 3 bases, there was a span of 13 bases. CDR3 region: CASSVASQGSYEQYF. For the CDR3, the DNA is TGTGCCAGCAGCGTAGCGAGTCAGGGTAGCTACGAGCAGTACTTC.

The count of this clonotype is one. The rearrangement uses TRBV29-1 and TRBJ1-2, with D possibly being TRBD1 (5 bases). CDR3 length: 16 amino acids. Trimming removed 0 bases from V and 0 bases from J, with 14 bases in between. Germline lookup yields CDR1 SQVTM and CDR2 ANQGSEA. The chain's CDR3 is CSVEDHGGGTNYGYTF. In DNA, the CDR3 is TGCAGCGTTGAAGATCATGGGGGGGGGACTAACTATGGCTACACCTTC.

The J gene is TRBJ2-7, the V gene TRBV12-3 or TRBV12-4; possibly TRBD1 for D (5 bases). Trimming removed 3 bases at V and 3 bases at J, with 9 bases between. The CDR3 is 13 residues long. CDR3 nucleotides: TGTGCCAGCAGTTTCAGGGTGTTCTACGAGCAGTACTTC. It yields the protein CASSFRVFYEQYF.

The V call is TRBV10-1, the J call TRBJ2-1; TRBD1 agrees at 7 bases. Trimming at V came to 4 bases and at J to 5 bases, leaving 8 bases not matched to a gene. The CDR3 runs to 15 residues. CDR1 WNHNN and CDR2 SYGVQD come from the germline V gene (reference sequence). The CDR3 region has the DNA TGCGCCAGCAGTGCTTACAGGGGACCAAACAATGAGCAGTTCTTC. Its protein is CASSAYRGPNNEQFF.

V and J are TRBV6-1 and TRBJ2-5; 7 bases fit TRBD2. Losses at the gene ends were 5 bases for V and 2 bases for J; bases not matched to a gene: 5. The CDR3 has 14 residues. Germline lookup yields CDR1 MNHNS and CDR2 SASEGT. CDR3 loop: CASSQSGVQETQYF. In DNA, the CDR3 is TGTGCCAGCAGTCAAAGCGGGGTACAAGAGACCCAGTACTTC.

The genes are TRBV7-9 and TRBJ2-5, with TRBD1 identical over 7 bases. Germline-derived CDR1 and CDR2 are SEHNR and FQNEAQ (reference sequence). The CDR3 has 17 residues. J gave up 6 bases and V 1 base, and 14 bases lay outside the gene matches. The CDR3 DNA is TGTGCCAGCAGCTTAGAAGACAAAAGACAGGGCTGGAAGACCCAGTACTTC. Protein sequence: CASSLEDKRQGWKTQYF.

This clonotype was observed once. V usage is TRBV25-1 and J usage is TRBJ2-5; 10 bases map to TRBD2. The CDR3 has 18 residues. Germline loops: CDR1 MGHDK, CDR2 SYGVNS. V was pared by 1 base and J by 11 bases, with 19 bases of the junction left unmatched. The CDR3 DNA reads TGTGCCAGCAGTGAATCCACCGGTAGCGGGAGGTTTGGGGATGAGCAGTACTTC. It codes for CASSESTGSGRFGDEQYF.

This clonotype has more than one count but fewer than ten. The chain employs TRBV29-1 and TRBJ2-6, with D unresolved. The CDR3 covers 14 residues. V was pared by 5 bases and J by 0 bases, with 8 bases between. Germline-derived CDR1 and CDR2 are SQVTM and ANQGSEA. CDR3 in amino acids: CSVRADSGANVLTF. DNA of the CDR3: TGCAGCGTTCGAGCCGACTCTGGGGCCAACGTCCTGACTTTC.

J is TRBJ2-7 and V is TRBV5-1; either TRBD1 or TRBD2 may fit D (6 bases each). Per the germline V gene, CDR1 is SGHRS and CDR2 is YFSETQ. The V end was cut by 3 bases, the J end by 7 bases, with 20 bases between. This CDR3 has 15 residues. In DNA, the CDR3 is TGCGCCAGCAGCTCGGGGGCTAGCGTGTCCAATGAGCAGTACTTC. Translating gives CASSSGASVSNEQYF.

The chain links TRBV5-5 to TRBJ1-6; TRBD1 aligns across 7 bases. V lost 1 base and J lost 8; bases outside the gene matches: 3. The CDR3 is made up of 14 amino acids. Looked up from germline, CDR1 is SGHKS and CDR2 is YYEKEE (reference sequence). The CDR3 bases are TGTGCCAGCAGCTTGACGACAGGGCATTCACCCCTCCACTTT. Translation: CASSLTTGHSPLHF.

The V gene is TRBV12-3 or TRBV12-4, the J gene TRBJ2-3; 7 bases match TRBD2. The CDR3 sequence is 15 residues long. V gave up 2 bases and J gave up 5 bases; unmatched junction bases: 7. The CDR3 loop reads CASSLNRAGLDTQYF. The CDR3 nucleotides are TGTGCCAGCAGTTTAAACAGAGCGGGACTAGATACGCAGTATTTT.

This chain links TRBV28 with TRBJ1-5; tentatively, D is TRBD1 (6 bases). Trimming pared 8 bases from V and 7 bases from J, leaving 15 bases between. The CDR3 has 13 residues. Germline CDR1 MDHEN, CDR2 SYDVKM. The CDR3 protein is CASAEGGQQPQHF. The CDR3 DNA reads as TGTGCCAGCGCCGAGGGGGGGCAACAGCCCCAGCATTTT.

This sequence joins TRBV5-1 and TRBJ2-2, with D possibly being TRBD1 or TRBD2 (5 bases each). Trimming removed 0 bases at V and 6 bases at J, with 12 bases between. The CDR3 extends over 15 amino acids. In germline, CDR1 is SGHRS, CDR2 YFSETQ. CDR3 nucleotides: TGCGCCAGCAGCTTGGCCGGGACCATAGCCGGGGAGCTGTTTTTT. Protein: CASSLAGTIAGELFF.

The DNA of the CDR3 is TGTGCCAGCAGCTTAGGGCACAACAATGAGCAGTTCTTC. This gives the protein CASSLGHNNEQFF. The V gene is TRBV7-2, the J gene TRBJ2-1, with D unclear. This CDR3 has 13 residues. V was shortened by 1 base and J by 5 bases, with 6 bases between the two germline ends. Per the germline V gene, CDR1 is SGHTA and CDR2 is FQGNSA.